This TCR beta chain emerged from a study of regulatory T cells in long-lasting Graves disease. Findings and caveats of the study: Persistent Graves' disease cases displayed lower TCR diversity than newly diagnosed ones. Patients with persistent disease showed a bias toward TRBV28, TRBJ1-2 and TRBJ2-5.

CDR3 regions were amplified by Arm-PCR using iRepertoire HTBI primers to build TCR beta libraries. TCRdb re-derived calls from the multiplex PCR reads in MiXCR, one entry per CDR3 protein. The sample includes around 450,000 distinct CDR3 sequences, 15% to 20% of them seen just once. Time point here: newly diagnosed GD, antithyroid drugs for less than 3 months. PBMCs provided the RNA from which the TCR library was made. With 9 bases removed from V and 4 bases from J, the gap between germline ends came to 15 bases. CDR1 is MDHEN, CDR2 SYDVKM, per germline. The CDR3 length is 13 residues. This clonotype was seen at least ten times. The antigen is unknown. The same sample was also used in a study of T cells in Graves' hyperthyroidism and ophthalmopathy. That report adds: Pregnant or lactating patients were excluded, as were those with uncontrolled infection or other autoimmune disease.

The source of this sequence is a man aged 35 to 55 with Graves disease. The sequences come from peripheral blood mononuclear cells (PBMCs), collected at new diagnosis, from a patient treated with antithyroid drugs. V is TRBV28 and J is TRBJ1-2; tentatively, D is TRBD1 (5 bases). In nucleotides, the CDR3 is TGTGCCAGTGGCCTGGGGGGTTCCTATGGCTACACCTTC. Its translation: CASGLGGSYGYTF.